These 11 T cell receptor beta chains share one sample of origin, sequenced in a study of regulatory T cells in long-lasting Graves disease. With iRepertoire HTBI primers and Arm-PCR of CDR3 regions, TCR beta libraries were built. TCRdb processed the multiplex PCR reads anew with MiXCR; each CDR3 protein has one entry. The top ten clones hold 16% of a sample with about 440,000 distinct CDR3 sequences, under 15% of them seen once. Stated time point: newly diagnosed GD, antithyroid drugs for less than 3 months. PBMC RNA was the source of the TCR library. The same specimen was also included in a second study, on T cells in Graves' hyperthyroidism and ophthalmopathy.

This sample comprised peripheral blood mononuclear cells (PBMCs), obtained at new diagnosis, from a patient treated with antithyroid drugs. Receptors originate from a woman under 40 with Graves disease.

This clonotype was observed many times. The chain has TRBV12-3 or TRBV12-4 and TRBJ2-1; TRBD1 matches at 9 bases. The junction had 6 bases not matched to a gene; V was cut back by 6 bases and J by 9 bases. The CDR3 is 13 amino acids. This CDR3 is CASSQTGGGEQFF. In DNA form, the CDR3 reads TGTGCCAGCAGCCAGACAGGGGGGGGTGAGCAGTTCTTC.

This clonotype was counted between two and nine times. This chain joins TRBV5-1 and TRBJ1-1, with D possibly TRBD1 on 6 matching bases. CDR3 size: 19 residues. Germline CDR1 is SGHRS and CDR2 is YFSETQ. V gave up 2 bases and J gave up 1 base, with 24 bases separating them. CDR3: CASSFKFRGPGATNTEAFF. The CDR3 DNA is TGCGCCAGCAGCTTTAAGTTTAGAGGGCCAGGGGCAACGAACACTGAAGCTTTCTTT.

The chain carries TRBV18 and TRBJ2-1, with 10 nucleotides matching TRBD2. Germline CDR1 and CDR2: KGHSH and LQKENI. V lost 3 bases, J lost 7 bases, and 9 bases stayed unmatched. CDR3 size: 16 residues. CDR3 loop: CASSPTISGRFNEQFF. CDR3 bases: TGTGCCAGCTCACCCACCATTAGCGGGAGGTTTAATGAGCAGTTCTTC.

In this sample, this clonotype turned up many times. The CDR3 sequence: CSAVGLAGGYNEQFF. CDR3 nucleotides: TGCAGTGCGGTAGGACTAGCGGGAGGATACAATGAGCAGTTCTTC. This chain links TRBV20-1 with TRBJ2-1; 14 positions agree with TRBD2. The CDR3 length is 15 residues. Losses at the gene ends were 6 bases for V and 4 bases for J; bases not matched to a gene: 5. The germline V gene has CDR1 DFQATT and CDR2 SNEGSKA (reference sequence).

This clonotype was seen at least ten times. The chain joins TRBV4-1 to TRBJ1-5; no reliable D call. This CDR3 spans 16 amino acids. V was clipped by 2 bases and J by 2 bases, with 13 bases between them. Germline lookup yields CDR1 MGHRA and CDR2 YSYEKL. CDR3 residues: CASSQTLVIGNQPQHF. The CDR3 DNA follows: TGCGCCAGCAGCCAAACCCTAGTGATTGGCAATCAGCCCCAGCATTTT.

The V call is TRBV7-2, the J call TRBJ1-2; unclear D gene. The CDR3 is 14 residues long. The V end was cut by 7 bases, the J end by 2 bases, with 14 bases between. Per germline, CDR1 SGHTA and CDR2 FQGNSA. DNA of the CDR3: TGTGCCAGCACCCGTTCGGGAGGGAACTATGGCTACACCTTC. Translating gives CASTRSGGNYGYTF.

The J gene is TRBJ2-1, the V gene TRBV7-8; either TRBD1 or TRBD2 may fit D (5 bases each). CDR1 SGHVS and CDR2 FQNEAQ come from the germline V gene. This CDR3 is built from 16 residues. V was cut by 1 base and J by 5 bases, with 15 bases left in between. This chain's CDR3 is CASSLDFRDRHNEQFF. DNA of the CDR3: TGTGCCAGCAGCTTAGATTTCCGGGACCGACACAATGAGCAGTTCTTC.

CDR3 DNA sequence: TGCGCCAGCAGTACTCGGGATTCGTCGGCCGGACTTCCGTACGAGCAGTACTTC. Protein: CASSTRDSSAGLPYEQYF. The chain has TRBV5-1 and TRBJ2-7; D might be TRBD2 (5 bases). The CDR3 sequence is 18 residues long. CDR1 SGHRS and CDR2 YFSETQ come from the germline V gene. Trimming shortened V by 5 bases and J by 4 bases, and 28 bases separated the two germline ends.

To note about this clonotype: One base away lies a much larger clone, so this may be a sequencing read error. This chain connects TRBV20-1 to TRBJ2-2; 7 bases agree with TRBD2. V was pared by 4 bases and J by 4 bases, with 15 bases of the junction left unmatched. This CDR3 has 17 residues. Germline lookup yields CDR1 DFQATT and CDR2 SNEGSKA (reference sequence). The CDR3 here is CSATVANGRMGTGELFF. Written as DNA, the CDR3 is TGCAGTGCTACCGTGGCTAACGGGAGGATGGGCACCGGGGAGCTGTTTTTT.

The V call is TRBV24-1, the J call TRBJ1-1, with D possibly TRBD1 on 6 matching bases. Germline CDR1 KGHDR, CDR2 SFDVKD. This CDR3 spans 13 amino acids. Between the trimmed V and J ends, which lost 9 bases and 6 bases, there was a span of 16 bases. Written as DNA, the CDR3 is TGTGCCACCGTATTAGGGGGGTTGGCTGAAGCTTTCTTT. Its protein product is CATVLGGLAEAFF.

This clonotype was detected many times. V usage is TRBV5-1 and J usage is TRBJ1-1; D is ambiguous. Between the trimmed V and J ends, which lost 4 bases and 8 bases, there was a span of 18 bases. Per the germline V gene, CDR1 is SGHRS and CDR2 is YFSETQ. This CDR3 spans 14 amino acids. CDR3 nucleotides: TGCGCCAGCAGCCGTGGAGAGGGCCGGGCCGAAGCTTTCTTT. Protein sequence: CASSRGEGRAEAFF. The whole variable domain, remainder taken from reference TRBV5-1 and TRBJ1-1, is KAGVTQTPRYLIKTRGQQVTLSCSPISGHRSVSWYQQTPGQGLQFLFEYFSETQRNKGNFPGRFSGRQFSNSRSEMNVSTLELGDSALYLCASSRGEGRAEAFFGQGTRLTVV.